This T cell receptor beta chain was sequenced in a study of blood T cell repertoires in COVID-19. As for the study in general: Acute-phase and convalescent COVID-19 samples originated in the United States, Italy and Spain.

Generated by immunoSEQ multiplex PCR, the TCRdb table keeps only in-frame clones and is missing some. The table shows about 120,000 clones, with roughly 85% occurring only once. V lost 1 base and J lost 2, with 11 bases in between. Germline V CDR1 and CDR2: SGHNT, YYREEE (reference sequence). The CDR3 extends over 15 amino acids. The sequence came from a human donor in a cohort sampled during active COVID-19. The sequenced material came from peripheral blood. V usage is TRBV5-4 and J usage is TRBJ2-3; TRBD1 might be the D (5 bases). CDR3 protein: CASSLNRQLTDTQYF. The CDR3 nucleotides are TGTGCCAGCAGCTTGAACCGACAGCTCACAGATACGCAGTATTTT. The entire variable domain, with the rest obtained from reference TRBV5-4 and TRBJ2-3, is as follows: ETGVTQSPTHLIKTRGQQVTLRCSSQSGHNTVSWYQQALGQGPQFIFQYYREEENGRGNFPPRFSGLQFPNYSSELNVNALELDDSALYLCASSLNRQLTDTQYFGPGTRLTVL.